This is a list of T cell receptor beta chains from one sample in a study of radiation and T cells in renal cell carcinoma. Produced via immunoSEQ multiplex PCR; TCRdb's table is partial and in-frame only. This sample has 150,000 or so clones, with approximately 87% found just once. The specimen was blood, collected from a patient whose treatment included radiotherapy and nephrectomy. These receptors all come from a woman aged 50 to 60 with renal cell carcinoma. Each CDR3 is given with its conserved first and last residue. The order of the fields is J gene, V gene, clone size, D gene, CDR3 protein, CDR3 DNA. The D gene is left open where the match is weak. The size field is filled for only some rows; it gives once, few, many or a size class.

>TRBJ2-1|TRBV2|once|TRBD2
CASRLAVYNEQFF
TGTGCCAGTCGGCTAGCGGTTTACAATGAGCAGTTCTTC
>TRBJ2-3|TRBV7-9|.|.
CASRGGLGTDTQYF
TGTGCCAGCAGGGGGGGCCTCGGTACAGATACGCAGTATTTT
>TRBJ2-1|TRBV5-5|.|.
CASSWFARGDSYNEQFF
TGTGCCAGCAGCTGGTTCGCTCGGGGCGACTCCTACAATGAGCAGTTCTTC
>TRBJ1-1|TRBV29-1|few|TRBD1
CSGLDRVNTEAFF
TGCAGCGGCCTGGACAGGGTGAACACTGAAGCTTTCTTT
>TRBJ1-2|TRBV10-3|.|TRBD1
CAIRAPGQGPIDTF
TGTGCCATCAGGGCTCCGGGACAGGGGCCTATCGACACCTTC
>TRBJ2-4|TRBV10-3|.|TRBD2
CAISNPQRDGKNIQYF
TGTGCCATCAGCAATCCCCAGCGGGATGGCAAAAACATTCAGTACTTC
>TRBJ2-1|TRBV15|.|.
CATSIRQIEQFF
TGTGCCACCAGCATCAGACAAATTGAGCAGTTCTTC
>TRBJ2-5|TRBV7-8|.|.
CASSAPQKETQYF
TGTGCCAGCAGCGCGCCCCAGAAAGAGACCCAGTACTTC
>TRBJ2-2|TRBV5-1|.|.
CASSLALQENGELFF
TGCGCCAGCAGCTTGGCCCTCCAAGAGAACGGGGAGCTGTTTTTT
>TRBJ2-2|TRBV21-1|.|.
CARGRRSNTGELFF
TGTGCCAGAGGAAGACGGTCGAACACCGGGGAGCTGTTTTTT
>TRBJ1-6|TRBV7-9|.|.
CASSSTEGTANSPLHF
TGTGCCAGCAGCTCCACGGAGGGGACGGCGAATTCACCCCTCCACTTT
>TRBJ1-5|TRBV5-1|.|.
CASSLQFGQPQHF
TGCGCCAGCAGCTTGCAGTTCGGTCAGCCCCAGCATTTT
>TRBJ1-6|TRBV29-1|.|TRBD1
CSVATGAGSPLHF
TGCAGCGTTGCGACAGGGGCAGGGTCACCCCTCCACTTT
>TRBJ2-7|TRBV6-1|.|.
CASRASPGSSYEQYF
TGTGCCAGCAGGGCCAGTCCAGGGAGCTCCTACGAGCAGTACTTC
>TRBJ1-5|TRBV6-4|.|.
CASSVWGQPQHF
TGTGCCAGCAGTGTGTGGGGACAGCCCCAGCATTTT
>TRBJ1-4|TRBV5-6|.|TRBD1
CASSLKRGPTNEKLFF
TGTGCCAGCAGCTTGAAAAGGGGGCCAACTAATGAAAAACTGTTTTTT
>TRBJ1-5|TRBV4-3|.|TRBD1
CASSQDPGQGGNQPQHF
TGCGCCAGCAGCCAAGACCCGGGACAGGGAGGAAATCAGCCCCAGCATTTT
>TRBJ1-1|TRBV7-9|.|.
CASSLEVEAFF
TGTGCCAGCAGCTTAGAAGTTGAAGCTTTCTTT
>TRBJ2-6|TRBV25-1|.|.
CASSELGESGANVLTF
TGTGCCAGCAGTGAATTGGGGGAATCTGGGGCCAACGTCCTGACTTTC
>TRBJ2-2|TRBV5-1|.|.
CASSPQGLNTGELFF
TGCGCCAGCAGCCCGCAGGGACTTAACACCGGGGAGCTGTTTTTT
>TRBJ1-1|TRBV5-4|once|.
CASSLPTGNTEAFF
TGTGCCAGCAGCTTGCCGACAGGGAACACTGAAGCTTTCTTT
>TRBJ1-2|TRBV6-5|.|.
CASSSSGRGNYGYTF
TGTGCCAGCAGCTCGTCGGGGAGGGGAAACTATGGCTACACCTTC
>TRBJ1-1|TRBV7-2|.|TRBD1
CASSLDRWNTEAFF
TGTGCCAGCAGCCTGGACAGGTGGAACACTGAAGCTTTCTTT
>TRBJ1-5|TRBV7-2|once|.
CASSPETGINQPQHF
TGTGCCAGCAGCCCAGAGACAGGCATCAATCAGCCCCAGCATTTT
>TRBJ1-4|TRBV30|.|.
CALNQGTNEKLFF
TGTGCCCTCAACCAGGGAACTAATGAAAAACTGTTTTTT
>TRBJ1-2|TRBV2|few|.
CASSEGQYGYTF
TGTGCCAGCAGTGAAGGGCAGTATGGCTACACCTTC
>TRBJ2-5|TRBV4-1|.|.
CASSQGVYKETQYF
TGCGCCAGCAGCCAAGGAGTATACAAAGAGACCCAGTACTTC
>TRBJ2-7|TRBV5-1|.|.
CASSPMGESVGEQYF
TGCGCCAGCAGCCCAATGGGGGAAAGTGTGGGCGAGCAGTACTTC
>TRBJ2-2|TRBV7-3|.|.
CASSTRTAYTNTGELFF
TGTGCCAGCAGCACCCGGACGGCATACACGAACACCGGGGAGCTGTTTTTT
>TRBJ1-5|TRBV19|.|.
CASSPTETYSNQPQHF
TGTGCCAGCAGCCCCACAGAGACTTATAGCAATCAGCCCCAGCATTTT
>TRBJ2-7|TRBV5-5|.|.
CASSWGLGLEQYF
TGTGCCAGCAGCTGGGGGCTGGGGCTCGAGCAGTACTTC
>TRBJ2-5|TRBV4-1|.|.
CASSQDKASQETQYF
TGCGCCAGCAGCCAAGATAAGGCCAGCCAAGAGACCCAGTACTTC
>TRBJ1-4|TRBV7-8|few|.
CASSLIDRYNEKLFF
TGTGCCAGCAGCTTAATAGACAGATATAATGAAAAACTGTTTTTT
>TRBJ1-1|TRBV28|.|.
CASRPPGRVAFF
TGTGCCAGCAGGCCCCCGGGGAGGGTGGCTTTCTTT
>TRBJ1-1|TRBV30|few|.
CAWRGRINTEAFF
TGTGCCTGGAGAGGTCGGATAAACACTGAAGCTTTCTTT
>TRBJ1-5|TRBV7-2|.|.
CASSPVKGNQPQHF
TGTGCCAGCAGCCCCGTGAAAGGCAATCAGCCCCAGCATTTT